This paragraph covers one T cell receptor beta chain sequence. The germline V gene encodes CDR1 MNHEY and CDR2 SVGAGI. This CDR3 spans 13 amino acids. Trimming left V 0 bases short and J 7 bases short, with 9 bases between. The data are from a study of blood T cell repertoires in COVID-19. Study background: There were acute and convalescent COVID-19 samples, and they came from the United States, Italy and Spain.

Exposed study participants had met a COVID-19 case within 2 weeks before entry. TCRdb's table, derived via immunoSEQ multiplex PCR, lists solely in-frame clones and lacks some. The sample shows fewer than 250,000 clones, around 84% of them seen only once. Material for sequencing was PBMCs or T cells enriched from blood (not recorded which). The source is a woman aged 25 to 45 who had been exposed to COVID-19. The chain recombines TRBV6-5 with TRBJ1-2; D perhaps matches TRBD1 (5 bases). The CDR3: CASSYSVGGGYTF. The CDR3 nucleotides are TGTGCCAGCAGTTACTCGGTCGGGGGTGGCTACACCTTC.